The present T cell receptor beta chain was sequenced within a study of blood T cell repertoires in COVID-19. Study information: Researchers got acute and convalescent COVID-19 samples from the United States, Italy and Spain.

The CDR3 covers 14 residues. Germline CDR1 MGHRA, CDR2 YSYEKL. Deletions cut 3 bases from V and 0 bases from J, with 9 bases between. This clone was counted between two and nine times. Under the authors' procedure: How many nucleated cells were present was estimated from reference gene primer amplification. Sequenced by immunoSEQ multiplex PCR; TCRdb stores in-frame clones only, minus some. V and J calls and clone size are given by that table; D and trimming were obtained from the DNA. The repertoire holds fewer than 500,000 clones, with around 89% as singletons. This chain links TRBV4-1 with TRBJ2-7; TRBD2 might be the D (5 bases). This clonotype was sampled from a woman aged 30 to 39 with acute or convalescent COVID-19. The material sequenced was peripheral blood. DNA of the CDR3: TGCGCCAGCAGCCAGACTCTAGCCTCCTACGAGCAGTACTTC. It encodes CASSQTLASYEQYF.